The 20 T cell receptor beta chains below come from one sample, sequenced in a study of cytomegalovirus exposure and HLA in healthy donors. Researchers ran the PCR with 60 Vbeta and 13 Jbeta primers. The protocol was immunoSEQ multiplex PCR, while the TCRdb copy is restricted to in-frame clones and leaves out a portion. The table has fewer than 150,000 clones, 76% seen once. Source material: PBMCs. All receptors come from a man aged 18 to 30 in good health and CMV-seronegative.

The chain combines TRBV27 with TRBJ2-1, with 11 bases fitting TRBD2. CDR1 MNHEY and CDR2 SMNVEV come from the germline V gene (reference sequence). Trimming at V came to 5 bases and at J to 6 bases, leaving 6 bases not matched to a gene. The CDR3 spans 15 residues. The CDR3 sequence: CASSGRLAGGNEQFF. The CDR3 DNA follows: TGTGCCAGCAGTGGGCGGCTAGCGGGGGGCAATGAGCAGTTCTTC.

The count of this clone is one. The V gene is TRBV9, the J gene TRBJ2-1; 12 positions agree with TRBD2. This CDR3 is built from 16 residues. The ends lost 4 bases at V and 9 bases at J; junction bases unmatched: 11. Germline CDR1 is SGDLS and CDR2 is YYNGEE. The DNA for the CDR3 is TGTGCCAGCAGCTCCCCCCGGACTAGCGGGGTGGCTGAGCAGTTCTTC. Encoded protein: CASSSPRTSGVAEQFF.

This chain uses TRBV7-9 with TRBJ2-2; D call uncertain. Deletions cut 0 bases from V and 5 bases from J, with 10 bases between. Germline CDR1 reads SEHNR; CDR2 reads FQNEAQ (reference sequence). This CDR3 is 15 amino acids long. CDR3 amino acids: CASSLAYLDTGELFF. The DNA of the CDR3 is TGTGCCAGCAGCTTAGCATACTTAGATACCGGGGAGCTGTTTTTT.

This clone was counted between two and nine times. The V and J genes are TRBV6-5 and TRBJ1-1, with a tentative D call TRBD1 (5 bases). CDR1 MNHEY and CDR2 SVGAGI come from the germline V gene. This CDR3 region has 15 residues. Trimming cost V 0 bases and J 4 bases, with 12 bases left between them. The CDR3 here is CASSYSAGLGTEAFF. The CDR3 region has the DNA TGTGCCAGCAGTTACTCGGCAGGGTTGGGCACTGAAGCTTTCTTT.

The rearrangement links TRBV7-2 to TRBJ2-7; possibly TRBD2 for D (6 bases). Germline CDR1 and CDR2: SGHTA and FQGNSA. CDR3 length equals 14 residues. Trimming pared 1 base from V and 4 bases from J, leaving 11 bases between. The CDR3, as DNA: TGTGCCAGCAGCTTAGGGGCGGAGGGTTACGAGCAGTACTTC. Its protein is CASSLGAEGYEQYF.

CDR3 DNA: TGCGCCAGCAGCCTACAGACTAGCGGGAACTACGAGCAGTACTTC. It is translated as CASSLQTSGNYEQYF. J is TRBJ2-7 and V is TRBV5-1; 11 bases fit TRBD2. CDR1 is SGHRS and CDR2 is YFSETQ in the germline V gene. This CDR3 region has 15 residues. V dropped 4 bases and J dropped 3; count of bases not matched to a gene: 6.

The V call is TRBV7-2, the J call TRBJ2-5, with 8 bases that match TRBD1. The J call is doubtful: the DNA matches TRBJ2-7 better. Germline V lookup: CDR1 SGHTA, CDR2 FQGNSA. This CDR3 contains 18 residues. The CDR3 bases are TGTGCCAGCAGCTTAGCGCATGGCCCAGGGGGCAATAGGTACGAGCAGTACTTC. This encodes CASSLAHGPGGNRYEQYF.

The CDR3 reads CASSNTGASETQYF. CDR3 DNA: TGTGCCAGTAGTAATACAGGGGCTTCAGAGACCCAGTACTTC. This chain links TRBV19 with TRBJ2-5, with 7 bases matching TRBD1. Unmatched junction bases numbered 6, after V lost 4 bases and J lost 4 bases. Germline V gene data show CDR1 as LNHDA and CDR2 as SQIVND (reference sequence). The CDR3 is 14 residues long.

J is TRBJ1-3 and V is TRBV7-2; the match to TRBD1 covers 8 bases. The CDR3 spans 14 residues. CDR1 and CDR2 (germline): SGHTA, FQGNSA. The V and J ends lost 5 bases and 2 bases, in that order; junction bases with no gene match: 2. The CDR3 DNA follows: TGTGCCAGCAGCGGACAGGGCCCTGGAAACACCATATATTTT. This codes for CASSGQGPGNTIYF.

The J gene is TRBJ1-1, the V gene TRBV5-1; D is possibly TRBD1 (6 bases). Germline V gene data show CDR1 as SGHRS and CDR2 as YFSETQ. V was pared by 4 bases and J by 9 bases, with 28 bases between. The CDR3 consists of 17 residues. CDR3 nucleotide sequence: TGCGCCAGCAGCCCCCGGCAACAGGGAACGAGTAGGCTGCAAGCTTTCTTT. Protein sequence: CASSPRQQGTSRLQAFF.

The J gene is TRBJ1-4, the V gene TRBV30; 10 bases are a match to TRBD1. The CDR3 runs 14 residues. Germline CDR1 GTSNPN, CDR2 SVGIG (reference sequence). V was clipped by 5 bases and J by 6 bases; unmatched bases: 6. The CDR3 sequence: CAWATGGSDEKLFF. For the CDR3, the DNA is TGTGCCTGGGCGACAGGGGGCTCAGATGAAAAACTGTTTTTT.

In this sample, this clone turned up a few times. The chain couples TRBV7-2 to TRBJ1-5, with D unresolved. The germline gives CDR1 SGHTA, CDR2 FQGNSA. V was cut by 0 bases and J by 6 bases, with 6 bases left in between. The CDR3 is 13 amino acids. The CDR3 region is CASSLARGQPQHF. The CDR3 bases are TGTGCCAGCAGCTTAGCGCGGGGTCAGCCCCAGCATTTT.

The CDR3 DNA follows: TGTGCCAGCACCAAACCGCATCCCATACTTAGCGGCACCCCTTACAATGAGCAGTTCTTC. Translating gives CASTKPHPILSGTPYNEQFF. V usage is TRBV9 and J usage is TRBJ2-1, with D perhaps TRBD2 (6 bases). The CDR3 is 20 amino acids. Trimming left V 6 bases short and J 4 bases short, with 32 bases between. The germline V gene encodes CDR1 SGDLS and CDR2 YYNGEE.

This rearrangement joins TRBV28 to TRBJ1-2, with 7 bases lining up with TRBD1. The CDR3 spans 15 residues. The trim removed 5 bases at V and 8 bases at J, leaving 14 bases unmatched. Germline CDR1 MDHEN, CDR2 SYDVKM. The CDR3 sequence: CASSTRQGPGRGYTF. CDR3 DNA: TGTGCCAGCAGTACCCGACAGGGACCGGGCCGAGGCTACACCTTC.

V gene TRBV7-9 combines with J gene TRBJ2-3; D uncertain. V dropped 5 bases and J dropped 1 base, with 13 bases sitting between them. The CDR3 totals 15 residues. Germline V gene lookup returns CDR1 SEHNR and CDR2 FQNEAQ (reference sequence). CDR3 sequence (DNA): TGTGCCAGCAGCCTGACTCAAACCCGCACAGATACGCAGTATTTT. Translation: CASSLTQTRTDTQYF.

This chain connects TRBV6-5 to TRBJ1-5; 8 nucleotides agree with TRBD1. This CDR3 comprises 15 residues. From germline, CDR1 is MNHEY and CDR2 SVGAGI. V trimming: 5 bases; J trimming: 4 bases; junction bases outside the gene matches: 7. In nucleotides, the CDR3 is TGTGCCAGCAGTAGGACAGGGCTCAGGAATCAGCCCCAGCATTTT. It translates to CASSRTGLRNQPQHF.

The V call is TRBV7-3, the J call TRBJ2-1; D perhaps matches TRBD2 (6 bases). Trimming stripped 1 base from V and 8 bases from J, with 15 bases between. In germline, CDR1 is SGHTA, CDR2 FQGTGA. The CDR3 extends over 15 amino acids. The CDR3 DNA follows: TGTGCCAGCAGCTTAAGCCAGGGCGGGGTGGATGAGCAGTTCTTC. Its translation is CASSLSQGGVDEQFF.

The chain joins TRBV6-5 to TRBJ1-1, with D tentatively TRBD1 (5 bases). Germline V lookup: CDR1 MNHEY, CDR2 SVGAGI. V was trimmed by 0 bases and J by 9 bases, leaving 14 bases between them. This CDR3 region has 14 residues. The CDR3 DNA follows: TGTGCCAGCAGTTACTCAGGGGCGGCCAGTAAAGCTTTCTTT. It encodes CASSYSGAASKAFF.

The chain has TRBV2 and TRBJ1-5; TRBD1 matches at 9 bases. The CDR3 totals 14 residues. Losses at the gene ends were 8 bases for V and 4 bases for J; bases not matched to a gene: 6. Germline V gives CDR1 SNHLY, CDR2 FYNNEI. The DNA of the CDR3 is TGTGCCAGCGCAAACAGGGGGCTGAATCAGCCCCAGCATTTT. Amino acid sequence: CASANRGLNQPQHF.

V and J are TRBV7-2 and TRBJ2-2, with D maybe TRBD2 (5 bases). The germline V gene encodes CDR1 SGHTA and CDR2 FQGNSA. This CDR3 comprises 13 residues. With 3 bases removed from V and 7 bases from J, the gap between germline ends came to 9 bases. The CDR3 nucleotides read TGTGCCAGCAGCTTTGATGCGGGCGGGGAGCTGTTTTTT. This gives the protein CASSFDAGGELFF.